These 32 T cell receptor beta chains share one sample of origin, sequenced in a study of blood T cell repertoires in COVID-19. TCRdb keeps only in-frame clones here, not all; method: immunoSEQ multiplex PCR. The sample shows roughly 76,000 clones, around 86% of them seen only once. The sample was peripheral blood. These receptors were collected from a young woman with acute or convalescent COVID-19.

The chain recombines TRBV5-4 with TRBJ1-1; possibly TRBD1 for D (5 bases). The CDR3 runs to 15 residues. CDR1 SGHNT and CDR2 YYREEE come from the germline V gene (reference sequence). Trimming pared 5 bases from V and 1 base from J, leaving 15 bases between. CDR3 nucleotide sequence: TGTGCCAGCAGTCGACCTTCGACAGAGAACACTGAAGCTTTCTTT. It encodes CASSRPSTENTEAFF.

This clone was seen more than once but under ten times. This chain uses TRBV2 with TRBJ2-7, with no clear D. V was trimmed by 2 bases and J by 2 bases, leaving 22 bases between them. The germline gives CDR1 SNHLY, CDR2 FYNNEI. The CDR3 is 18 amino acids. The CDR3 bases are TGTGCCAGCAGTGAATTTAGACCTAGTTCGGTTCGGGCCTACGAGCAGTACTTC. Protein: CASSEFRPSSVRAYEQYF.

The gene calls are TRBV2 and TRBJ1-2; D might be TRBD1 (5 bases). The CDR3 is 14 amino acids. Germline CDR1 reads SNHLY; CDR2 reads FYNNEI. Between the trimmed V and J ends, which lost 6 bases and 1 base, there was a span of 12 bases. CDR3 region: CASSPVGGNYGYTF. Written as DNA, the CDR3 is TGTGCCAGCAGCCCAGTCGGGGGTAACTATGGCTACACCTTC.

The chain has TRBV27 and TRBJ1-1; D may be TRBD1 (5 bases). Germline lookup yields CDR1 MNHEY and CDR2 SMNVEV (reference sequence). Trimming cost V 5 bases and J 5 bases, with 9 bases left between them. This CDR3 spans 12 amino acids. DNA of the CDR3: TGTGCCAGCAGTCAGGGTAGTACTGAAGCTTTCTTT. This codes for CASSQGSTEAFF.

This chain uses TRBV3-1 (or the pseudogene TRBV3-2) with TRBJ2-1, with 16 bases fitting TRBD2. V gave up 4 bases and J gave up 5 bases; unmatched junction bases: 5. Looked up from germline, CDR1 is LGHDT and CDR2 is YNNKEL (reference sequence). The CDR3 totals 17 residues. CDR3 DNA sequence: TGTGCCAGCAGCCTCGGGACTAGCGGGAGGGCCAACAATGAGCAGTTCTTC. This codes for CASSLGTSGRANNEQFF.

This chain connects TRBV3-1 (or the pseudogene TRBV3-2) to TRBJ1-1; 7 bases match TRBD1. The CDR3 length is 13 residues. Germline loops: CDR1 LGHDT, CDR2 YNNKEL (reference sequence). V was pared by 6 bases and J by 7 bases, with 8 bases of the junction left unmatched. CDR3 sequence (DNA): TGTGCCAGCAGGGGAACAGGGGCACGTGAAGCTTTCTTT. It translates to CASRGTGAREAFF.

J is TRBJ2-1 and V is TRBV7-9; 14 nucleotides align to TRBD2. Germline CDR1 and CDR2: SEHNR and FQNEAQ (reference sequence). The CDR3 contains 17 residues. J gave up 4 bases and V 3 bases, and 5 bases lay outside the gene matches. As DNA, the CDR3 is TGTGCCAGCAGCTTCAGACTAGCGGGGGGGTTATACAATGAGCAGTTCTTC. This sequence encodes CASSFRLAGGLYNEQFF.

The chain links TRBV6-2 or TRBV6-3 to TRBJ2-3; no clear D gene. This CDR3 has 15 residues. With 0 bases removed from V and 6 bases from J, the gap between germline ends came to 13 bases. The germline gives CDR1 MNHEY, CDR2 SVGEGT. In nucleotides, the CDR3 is TGTGCCAGCAGTTACTCAAGCGATTGGATCGATACGCAGTATTTT. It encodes CASSYSSDWIDTQYF.

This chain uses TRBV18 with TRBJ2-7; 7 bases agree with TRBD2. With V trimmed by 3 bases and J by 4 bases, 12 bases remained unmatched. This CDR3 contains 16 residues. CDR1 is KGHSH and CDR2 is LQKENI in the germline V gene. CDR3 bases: TGTGCCAGCTCACCCGGTCAAACTAGCGTGCTTTACGAGCAGTACTTC. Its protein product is CASSPGQTSVLYEQYF.

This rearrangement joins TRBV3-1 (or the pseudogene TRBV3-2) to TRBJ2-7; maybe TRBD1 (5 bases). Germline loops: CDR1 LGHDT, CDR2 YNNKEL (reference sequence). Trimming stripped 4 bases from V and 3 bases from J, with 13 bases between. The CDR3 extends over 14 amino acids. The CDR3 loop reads CASSLRDRLYEQYF. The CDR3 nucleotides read TGTGCCAGCAGCCTGCGTGACAGACTCTACGAGCAGTACTTC.

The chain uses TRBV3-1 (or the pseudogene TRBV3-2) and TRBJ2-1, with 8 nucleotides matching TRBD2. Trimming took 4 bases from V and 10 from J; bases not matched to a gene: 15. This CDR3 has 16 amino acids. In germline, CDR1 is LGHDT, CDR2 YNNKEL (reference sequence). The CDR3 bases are TGTGCCAGCAGCCCAGAGCAGCGGGAGACCTATGAGGAGCAGTTCTTC. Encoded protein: CASSPEQRETYEEQFF.

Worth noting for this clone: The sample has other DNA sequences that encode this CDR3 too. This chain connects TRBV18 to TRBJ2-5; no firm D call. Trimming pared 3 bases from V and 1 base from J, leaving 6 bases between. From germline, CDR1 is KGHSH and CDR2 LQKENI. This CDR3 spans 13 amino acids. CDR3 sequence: CASSPRAQETQYF. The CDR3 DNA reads TGTGCCAGCTCACCGCGAGCCCAAGAGACCCAGTACTTC.

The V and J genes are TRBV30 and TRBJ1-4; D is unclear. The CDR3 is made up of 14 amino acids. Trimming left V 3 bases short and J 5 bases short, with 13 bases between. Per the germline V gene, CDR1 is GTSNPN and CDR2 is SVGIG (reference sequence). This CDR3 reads CAWSGVALNEKLFF. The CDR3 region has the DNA TGTGCCTGGAGCGGGGTCGCCTTAAATGAAAAACTGTTTTTT.

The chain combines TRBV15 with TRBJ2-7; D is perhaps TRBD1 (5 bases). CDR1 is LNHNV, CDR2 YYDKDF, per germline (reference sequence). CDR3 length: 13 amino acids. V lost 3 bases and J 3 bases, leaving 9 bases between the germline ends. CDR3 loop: CATSRDILYEQYF. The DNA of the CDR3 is TGTGCCACCAGCAGGGACATTCTCTACGAGCAGTACTTC.

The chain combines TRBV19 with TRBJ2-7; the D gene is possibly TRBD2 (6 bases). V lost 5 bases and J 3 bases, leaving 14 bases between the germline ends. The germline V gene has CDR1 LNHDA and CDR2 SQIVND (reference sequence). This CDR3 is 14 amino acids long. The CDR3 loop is CASSPGLNFYEQYF. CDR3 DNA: TGTGCCAGTAGTCCAGGACTAAATTTCTACGAGCAGTACTTC.

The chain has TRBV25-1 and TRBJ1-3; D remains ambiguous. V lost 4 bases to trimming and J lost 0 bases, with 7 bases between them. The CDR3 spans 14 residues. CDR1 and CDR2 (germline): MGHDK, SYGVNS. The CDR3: CASSGQSSGNTIYF. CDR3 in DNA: TGTGCCAGCAGTGGACAATCCTCTGGAAACACCATATATTTT.

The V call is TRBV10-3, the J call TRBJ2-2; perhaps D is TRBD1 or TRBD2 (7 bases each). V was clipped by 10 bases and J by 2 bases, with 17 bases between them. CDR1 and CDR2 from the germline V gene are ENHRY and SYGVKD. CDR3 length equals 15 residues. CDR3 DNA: TGTGCCACCAGGGGGGGGCTAGAAAACACCGGGGAGCTGTTTTTT. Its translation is CATRGGLENTGELFF.

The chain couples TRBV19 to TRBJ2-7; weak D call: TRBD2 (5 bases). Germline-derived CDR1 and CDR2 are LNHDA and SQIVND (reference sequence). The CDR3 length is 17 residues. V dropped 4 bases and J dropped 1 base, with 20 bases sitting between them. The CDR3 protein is CASSNRFVASGSYEQYF. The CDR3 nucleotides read TGTGCCAGTAGTAATCGATTTGTGGCCTCGGGGTCCTACGAGCAGTACTTC.

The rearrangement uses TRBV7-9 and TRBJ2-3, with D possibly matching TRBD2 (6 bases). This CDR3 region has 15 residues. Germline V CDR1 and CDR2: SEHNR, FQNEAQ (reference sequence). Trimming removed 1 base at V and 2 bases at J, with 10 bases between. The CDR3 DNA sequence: TGTGCCAGCAGCTTAGGGGTAGCGGCCACAGATACGCAGTATTTT. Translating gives CASSLGVAATDTQYF.

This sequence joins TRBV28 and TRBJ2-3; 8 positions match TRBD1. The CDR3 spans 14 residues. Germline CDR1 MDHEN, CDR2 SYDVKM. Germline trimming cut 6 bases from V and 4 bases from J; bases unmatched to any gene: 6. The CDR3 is CASSPQQGADTQYF. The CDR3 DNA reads TGTGCCAGCAGCCCACAACAGGGGGCAGATACGCAGTATTTT.

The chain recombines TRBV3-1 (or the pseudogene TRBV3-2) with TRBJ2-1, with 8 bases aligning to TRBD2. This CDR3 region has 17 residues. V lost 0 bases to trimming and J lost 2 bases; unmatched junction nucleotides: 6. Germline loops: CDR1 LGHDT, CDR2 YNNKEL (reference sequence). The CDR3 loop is CASSQDHGRGAYNEQFF. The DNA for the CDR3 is TGTGCCAGCAGCCAAGATCACGGGAGGGGTGCCTACAATGAGCAGTTCTTC.

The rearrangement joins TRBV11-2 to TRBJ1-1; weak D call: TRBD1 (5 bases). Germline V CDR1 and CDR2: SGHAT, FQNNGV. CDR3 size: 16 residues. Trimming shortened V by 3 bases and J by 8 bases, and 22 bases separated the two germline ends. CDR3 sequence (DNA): TGTGCCAGCAGCTTTCCTACAGGCGGGGATCTCAAGGAAGCTTTCTTT. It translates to CASSFPTGGDLKEAFF.

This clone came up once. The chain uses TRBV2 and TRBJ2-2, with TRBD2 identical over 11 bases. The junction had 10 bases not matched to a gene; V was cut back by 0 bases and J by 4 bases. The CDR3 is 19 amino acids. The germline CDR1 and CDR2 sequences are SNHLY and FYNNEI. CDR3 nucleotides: TGTGCCAGCAGTGAAGCGTGGGTAGCGGGAGGGTCGAGCACCGGGGAGCTGTTTTTT. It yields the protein CASSEAWVAGGSSTGELFF.

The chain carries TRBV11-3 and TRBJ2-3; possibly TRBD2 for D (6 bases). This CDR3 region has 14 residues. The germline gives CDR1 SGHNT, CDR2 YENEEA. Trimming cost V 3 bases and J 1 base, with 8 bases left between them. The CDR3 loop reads CASSFGGGTDTQYF. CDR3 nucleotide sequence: TGTGCCAGCAGCTTCGGCGGGGGCACAGATACGCAGTATTTT.

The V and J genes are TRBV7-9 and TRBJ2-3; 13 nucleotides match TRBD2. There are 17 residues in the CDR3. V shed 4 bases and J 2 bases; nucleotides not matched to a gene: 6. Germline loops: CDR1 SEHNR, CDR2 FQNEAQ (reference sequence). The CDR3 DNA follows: TGTGCCAGCAGCTCTACTAGCGGGGGGGCCACCACAGATACGCAGTATTTT. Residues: CASSSTSGGATTDTQYF.

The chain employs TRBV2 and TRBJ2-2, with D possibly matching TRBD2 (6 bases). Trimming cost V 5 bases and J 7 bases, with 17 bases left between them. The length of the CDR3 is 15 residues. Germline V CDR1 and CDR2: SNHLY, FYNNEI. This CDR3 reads CASSRLEEGDGELFF. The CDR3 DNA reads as TGTGCCAGCAGTAGACTGGAGGAGGGTGACGGGGAGCTGTTTTTT.

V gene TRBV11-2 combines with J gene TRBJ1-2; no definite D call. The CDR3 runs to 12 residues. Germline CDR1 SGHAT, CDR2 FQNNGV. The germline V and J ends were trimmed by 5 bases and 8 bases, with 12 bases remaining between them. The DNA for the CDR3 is TGTGCCAGCAGCCCCGGGTTTGGGGGCTACACCTTC. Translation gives CASSPGFGGYTF.

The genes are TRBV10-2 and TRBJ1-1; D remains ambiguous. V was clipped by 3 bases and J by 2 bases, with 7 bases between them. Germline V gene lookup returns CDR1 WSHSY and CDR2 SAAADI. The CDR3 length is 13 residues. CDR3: CASSEHRNTEAFF. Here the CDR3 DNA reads TGCGCCAGCAGTGAACACAGAAACACTGAAGCTTTCTTT.

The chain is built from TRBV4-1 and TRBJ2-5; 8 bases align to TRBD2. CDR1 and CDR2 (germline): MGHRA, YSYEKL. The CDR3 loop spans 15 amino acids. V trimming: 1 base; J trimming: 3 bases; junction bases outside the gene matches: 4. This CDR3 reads CASSQGRGGEETQYF. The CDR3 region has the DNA TGCGCCAGCAGCCAAGGACGGGGGGGAGAAGAGACCCAGTACTTC.

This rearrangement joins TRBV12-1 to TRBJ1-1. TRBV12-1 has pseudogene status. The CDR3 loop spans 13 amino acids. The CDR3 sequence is CASSPRTGTEAFF. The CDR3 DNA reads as TGTGCCAGCAGCCCGAGGACGGGGACTGAAGCTTTCTTT.

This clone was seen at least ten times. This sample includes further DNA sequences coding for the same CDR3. CDR3 in DNA: TGTGCCAGCAGTTACTCCCCTCCTAGCGGGATTTACAATGAGCAGTTCTTC. Protein: CASSYSPPSGIYNEQFF. The chain carries TRBV6-2 or TRBV6-3 and TRBJ2-1; TRBD2 matches 9 bases. This CDR3 spans 17 amino acids. Germline values: CDR1 MNHEY, CDR2 SVGEGT. V was clipped by 0 bases and J by 4 bases; unmatched bases: 7.

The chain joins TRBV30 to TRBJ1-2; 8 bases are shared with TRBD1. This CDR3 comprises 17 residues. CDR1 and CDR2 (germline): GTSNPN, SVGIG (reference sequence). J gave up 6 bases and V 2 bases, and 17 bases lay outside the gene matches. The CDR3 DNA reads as TGTGCCTGGAGTCGACAAATCCGGACAGGGAATACCGATGGCTACACCTTC. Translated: CAWSRQIRTGNTDGYTF.